The rows below give T cell receptor beta chains drawn from one sample of a study of blood T cell repertoires in COVID-19. Profiled with immunoSEQ multiplex PCR; TCRdb holds only in-frame clones, not every one. The sample yields about 150,000 clones, over 75% seen once. Sequenced sample: peripheral blood. The receptors originated from a woman aged 50 to 60 with acute or convalescent COVID-19. Both conserved end residues are part of each CDR3. D genes are given only for firm matches. The size field is filled for only some rows; it gives once, few, many or a size class.

size	V	D	J	CDR3	DNA
.	TRBV18	TRBD2	TRBJ2-2	CASSPRQTPSGGNTGELFF	TGTGCCAGCTCACCCCGACAGACTCCTTCGGGAGGGAACACCGGGGAGCTGTTTTTT
.	TRBV7-6	.	TRBJ1-1	CASSPRVGDEAFF	TGTGCCAGCAGCCCGAGGGTCGGGGATGAAGCTTTCTTT
.	TRBV7-3	.	TRBJ2-7	CASSESEGRRDYEQYF	TGTGCCAGCAGCGAAAGTGAAGGGCGCCGGGATTACGAGCAGTACTTC
.	TRBV6-2/TRBV6-3	.	TRBJ1-5	CASSYSPRIEHSNQPQHF	TGTGCCAGCAGTTATTCCCCCCGTATCGAACATAGCAATCAGCCCCAGCATTTT
.	TRBV5-1	TRBD1	TRBJ2-3	CASSSGTGHTDTQYF	TGCGCCAGCAGCTCCGGGACAGGGCACACAGATACGCAGTATTTT
.	TRBV21-1	.	TRBJ1-2	CASSSGQMRYGYTF	TGTGCCAGCAGCAGCGGACAGATGCGCTATGGCTACACCTTC
.	TRBV7-3	TRBD1	TRBJ1-1	CASSPQGAFSEAFF	TGTGCCAGCAGCCCCCAGGGGGCGTTTTCTGAAGCTTTCTTT
.	TRBV10-3	.	TRBJ2-1	CATETGNNEQFF	TGTGCCACCGAGACAGGCAACAATGAGCAGTTCTTC
.	TRBV9	.	TRBJ2-1	CASSVASGPDNEQFF	TGTGCCAGCAGCGTAGCTTCTGGGCCCGACAATGAGCAGTTCTTC
.	TRBV2	.	TRBJ1-6	CASSSPGSYNSPLHF	TGTGCCAGCAGTTCCCCGGGGTCCTATAATTCACCCCTCCACTTT
few	TRBV5-1	.	TRBJ1-6	CASSLGQGWFSYNSPLHF	TGCGCCAGCAGCTTGGGGCAGGGGTGGTTCTCCTATAATTCACCCCTCCACTTT
few	TRBV12-3/TRBV12-4	.	TRBJ1-4	CASREDSYEKLFF	TGTGCCAGCAGAGAGGACAGCTATGAAAAACTGTTTTTT
.	TRBV7-6	TRBD1	TRBJ2-3	CASSVGQGGPGTQYF	TGTGCCAGCAGCGTTGGACAGGGGGGTCCAGGTACGCAGTATTTT
.	TRBV6-2/TRBV6-3	.	TRBJ2-3	CASSQTADTQYF	TGTGCCAGCAGTCAGACAGCAGATACGCAGTATTTT
.	TRBV7-6	.	TRBJ1-5	CASSLVRGQQPQHF	TGTGCCAGCAGCTTAGTTCGCGGGCAGCAGCCCCAGCATTTT
few	TRBV6-5	TRBD2	TRBJ2-5	CASSSGLRGETQYF	TGTGCCAGCAGTTCGGGACTAAGGGGTGAGACCCAGTACTTC
.	TRBV5-5	.	TRBJ2-7	CASRVTTYTSYEQYF	TGTGCCAGCAGGGTGACAACTTACACCTCCTACGAGCAGTACTTC
few	TRBV18	TRBD1	TRBJ1-2	CASSPPGQPWSYGYTF	TGTGCCAGCTCACCTCCGGGACAGCCTTGGTCATATGGCTACACCTTC
.	TRBV10-3	TRBD1	TRBJ1-1	CAISGRQGGTEAFF	TGTGCCATCAGTGGGAGACAGGGGGGGACTGAAGCTTTCTTT
few	TRBV7-7	TRBD1	TRBJ1-1	CASSLNSGTGGTEAFF	TGTGCCAGCAGCTTAAATTCCGGGACAGGGGGCACTGAAGCTTTCTTT
.	TRBV4-1	.	TRBJ1-4	CASSQQGGATNEKLFF	TGCGCCAGCAGCCAACAAGGAGGGGCAACTAATGAAAAACTGTTTTTT
once	TRBV3-1/TRBV3-2	.	TRBJ1-2	CASSQVGQYGYTF	TGTGCCAGCAGCCAAGTCGGACAGTATGGCTACACCTTC
.	TRBV2	.	TRBJ1-5	CASYVAEGQPQHF	TGTGCCAGCTACGTCGCGGAGGGCCAGCCCCAGCATTTT
few	TRBV5-1	.	TRBJ1-6	CASSKGFEQSPLHF	TGCGCCAGCAGCAAGGGGTTCGAACAATCACCCCTCCACTTT
.	TRBV7-3	TRBD1	TRBJ1-1	CASSPATGKLIVTEAFF	TGTGCCAGCAGCCCCGCGACAGGGAAATTGATCGTCACTGAAGCTTTCTTT
.	TRBV19	TRBD2	TRBJ2-3	CASLSGGLPNTQYF	TGTGCCAGTCTCTCGGGGGGGCTCCCCAATACGCAGTATTTT
once	TRBV5-1	TRBD1	TRBJ1-2	CASSYNGQGANGYTF	TGCGCCAGCAGCTACAATGGGCAGGGGGCGAATGGCTACACCTTC
.	TRBV9	TRBD2	TRBJ2-7	CASSVGLADPYEQYF	TGTGCCAGCAGCGTAGGGCTAGCGGACCCCTACGAGCAGTACTTC
.	TRBV5-1	.	TRBJ1-4	CASSFSLLSDEKLFF	TGCGCCAGCAGCTTCTCCCTCTTATCTGATGAAAAACTGTTTTTT
once	TRBV4-2	.	TRBJ1-3	CASSLKAPSSGNTIYF	TGTGCCAGCAGCCTCAAGGCCCCTAGCTCTGGAAACACCATATATTTT
once	TRBV6-5	.	TRBJ1-2	CASSPGSREDYGYTF	TGTGCCAGCAGTCCGGGGAGCAGGGAGGACTATGGCTACACCTTC
.	TRBV6-5	TRBD1	TRBJ1-2	CASSYAGGVGGYTF	TGTGCCAGCAGTTATGCAGGGGGCGTAGGTGGCTACACCTTC
.	TRBV6-5	.	TRBJ2-3	CASSYRIPRTDTQYF	TGTGCCAGCAGTTATCGTATCCCTAGAACAGATACGCAGTATTTT
.	TRBV12-3/TRBV12-4	.	TRBJ1-5	CASSFQGNQPQHF	TGTGCCAGCAGTTTCCAGGGCAATCAGCCCCAGCATTTT
.	TRBV19	.	TRBJ2-7	CASSASGHRSEQYF	TGTGCCAGTAGTGCCTCGGGACACCGTTCCGAGCAGTACTTC
once	TRBV28	TRBD1	TRBJ2-2	CASSLWTGGTGELFF	TGTGCCAGCAGTTTATGGACAGGGGGTACCGGGGAGCTGTTTTTT
.	TRBV7-9	.	TRBJ2-7	CASSPTRGTNPSYEQYF	TGTGCCAGCAGCCCCACTCGTGGAACTAACCCCTCCTACGAGCAGTACTTC
.	TRBV7-2	TRBD2	TRBJ2-7	CASSLALAGSSYEQYF	TGTGCCAGCAGCTTAGCCCTAGCGGGCAGCTCCTACGAGCAGTACTTC
once	TRBV6-5	.	TRBJ1-1	CASSRDTVEAFF	TGTGCCAGCAGTCGTGACACGGTTGAAGCTTTCTTT
few	TRBV2	TRBD1	TRBJ2-2	CASRRDNTGVGELFF	TGTGCCAGCAGGCGAGACAACACAGGGGTCGGGGAGCTGTTTTTT
.	TRBV6-2/TRBV6-3	TRBD1	TRBJ1-5	CASSYSMSGTGRRNQPQHF	TGTGCCAGCAGTTACTCGATGTCCGGGACAGGGCGACGCAATCAGCCCCAGCATTTT
.	TRBV5-5	.	TRBJ1-1	CASSFGGFEAFF	TGTGCCAGCAGCTTCGGGGGGTTCGAAGCTTTCTTT
.	TRBV3-1/TRBV3-2	.	TRBJ1-1	CASSQHRQMNTEAFF	TGTGCCAGCAGCCAACATAGACAGATGAACACTGAAGCTTTCTTT
.	TRBV19	.	TRBJ1-5	CASTSSNQPQHF	TGTGCCAGCACGAGTAGCAATCAGCCCCAGCATTTT
few	TRBV7-9	.	TRBJ1-2	CASSPRTGYGYTF	TGTGCCAGCAGCCCACGGACGGGGTATGGCTACACCTTC
.	TRBV19	TRBD1	TRBJ1-5	CASSVGTGGEGTQHF	TGTGCCAGTAGTGTCGGGACAGGGGGCGAAGGGACCCAGCATTTT
.	TRBV11-2	.	TRBJ2-5	CASSLEARGYQYF	TGTGCCAGCAGCTTAGAGGCGCGGGGTTACCAGTACTTC
.	TRBV6-6	.	TRBJ2-2	CASSYLRDSLTGELFF	TGTGCCAGCAGTTACTTGAGGGACTCCCTCACCGGGGAGCTGTTTTTT
once	TRBV6-4	.	TRBJ2-3	CASSDRGDTQYF	TGTGCCAGCAGTGATCGGGGGGATACGCAGTATTTT
few	TRBV9	.	TRBJ1-1	CASSVDTGSTEAFF	TGTGCCAGCAGCGTAGACACGGGGAGCACTGAAGCTTTCTTT
.	TRBV6-4	.	TRBJ2-3	CASSSSGGRGTDTQYF	.
.	TRBV12-3/TRBV12-4	TRBD1	TRBJ1-2	CASMGQGGYGYTF	TGTGCCAGCATGGGACAGGGGGGCTATGGCTACACCTTC
.	TRBV9	TRBD2	TRBJ2-3	CASKPGLAATDTQYF	TGTGCCAGCAAACCGGGACTAGCGGCCACAGATACGCAGTATTTT
.	TRBV4-3	TRBD2	TRBJ2-1	CASSLNPGTSGGEQFF	TGCGCCAGCAGCCTAAACCCCGGGACTAGCGGGGGAGAGCAGTTCTTC
.	TRBV13	.	TRBJ2-5	CASSLRRGSGETQYF	TGTGCCAGCAGCTTACGACGGGGGTCCGGGGAGACCCAGTACTTC